A single sample is the source of the 18 T cell receptor beta chains below, sequenced in a study of control samples from healthy donors and cancer patients. Some clones are missing from TCRdb's copy, which holds only in-frame ones; the method was immunoSEQ multiplex PCR. The sample holds about 100,000 clones; just over 85% are singletons and the top ten take roughly 15%. The sequenced sample was blood. The source is a young man in good health.

The chain is built from TRBV10-3 and TRBJ1-6; no clear D gene. The germline gives CDR1 ENHRY, CDR2 SYGVKD. Trimming took 3 bases from V and 7 from J, leaving 10 bases between them. The CDR3 contains 14 residues. The CDR3 sequence: CAISDSGQNSPLHF. DNA for the CDR3: TGTGCCATCAGTGACTCGGGCCAAAATTCACCCCTCCACTTT.

The CDR3 loop reads CASSSTVNSYEQYF. CDR3 nucleotide sequence: TGTGCCAGCAGCTCGACAGTTAACTCCTACGAGCAGTACTTC. This chain connects TRBV5-4 to TRBJ2-7; a weak D match, TRBD1 (5 bases). Looked up from germline, CDR1 is SGHNT and CDR2 is YYREEE (reference sequence). Trimming removed 3 bases at V and 0 bases at J, with 10 bases between. The CDR3 is made up of 14 amino acids. The whole variable domain, filled in from reference TRBV5-4 and TRBJ2-7, reads ETGVTQSPTHLIKTRGQQVTLRCSSQSGHNTVSWYQQALGQGPQFIFQYYREEENGRGNFPPRFSGLQFPNYSSELNVNALELDDSALYLCASSSTVNSYEQYFGPGTRLTVT.

J is TRBJ2-1 and V is TRBV24-1; tentative D call: TRBD1 (6 bases). The germline gives CDR1 KGHDR, CDR2 SFDVKD. V was shortened by 3 bases and J by 5 bases, with 31 bases between the two germline ends. The CDR3 runs to 21 residues. CDR3 in amino acids: CATSDPTGRSIYANINNEQFF. The CDR3 DNA is TGTGCCACCAGTGATCCTACAGGGCGGTCGATTTATGCCAATATTAACAATGAGCAGTTCTTC.

This clone was observed a handful of times. The rearrangement uses TRBV20-1 and TRBJ2-1, with 13 bases matching TRBD2. J lost 13 bases, V lost 3 bases, and 12 bases had no gene match. Germline V gives CDR1 DFQATT, CDR2 SNEGSKA (reference sequence). The CDR3 is 15 amino acids. As DNA, the CDR3 is TGCAGTGCTAGTCGAACGGGACTAGCGGGACGTTTTCAGTTCTTC. It encodes CSASRTGLAGRFQFF.

This chain joins TRBV11-2 and TRBJ2-2; D is ambiguous. Trimming shortened V by 1 base and J by 3 bases, and 3 bases separated the two germline ends. Germline-derived CDR1 and CDR2 are SGHAT and FQNNGV. The CDR3 runs 13 residues. Here the CDR3 DNA reads TGTGCCAGCAGCTTAGTGGACACCGGGGAGCTGTTTTTT. This encodes CASSLVDTGELFF.

V is TRBV5-1 and J is TRBJ2-7, with TRBD1 matching 11 bases. Germline values: CDR1 SGHRS, CDR2 YFSETQ. This CDR3 contains 16 residues. Trimming removed 0 bases from V and 0 bases from J; junction bases left unmatched: 2. CDR3 protein: CASSLDGTGGSYEQYF. Here the CDR3 DNA reads TGCGCCAGCAGCTTGGACGGGACAGGGGGCTCCTACGAGCAGTACTTC.

V and J are TRBV10-3 and TRBJ2-5, with D maybe TRBD2 (5 bases). V was clipped by 9 bases and J by 5 bases, with 16 bases between them. The CDR3 loop spans 13 amino acids. CDR1 is ENHRY, CDR2 SYGVKD, per germline. The CDR3 loop is CAIREFSVETQYF. The CDR3 nucleotides are TGTGCCATTAGGGAGTTTTCGGTCGAGACCCAGTACTTC.

In this sample, this clone turned up many times. The sample contains more than one DNA sequence encoding this CDR3. The CDR3 sequence is CASSLTRNTGELFF. The CDR3 coding sequence is TGTGCCAGCAGCTTAACCCGTAACACCGGGGAGCTGTTTTTT. The chain carries TRBV5-6 and TRBJ2-2; D is unclear. V lost 2 bases and J lost 2, with 7 bases in between. The CDR3 has 14 residues. Germline V gives CDR1 SGHDT, CDR2 YYEEEE.

V and J are TRBV10-2 and TRBJ2-3, with D unclear. CDR1 is WSHSY and CDR2 is SAAADI in the germline V gene. This CDR3 comprises 13 residues. Trimming took 1 base from V and 1 from J, leaving 3 bases between them. For the CDR3, the DNA is TGCGCCAGCAGTGAGTACGGCACAGATACGCAGTATTTT. This encodes CASSEYGTDTQYF.

Comment on this clone: Distinct nucleotide sequences in the sample also encode this CDR3. The CDR3 nucleotides read TGTGCCAGCAGCTTGGGAGGGACCGGGGCCAACGTCCTGACTTTC. Protein product: CASSLGGTGANVLTF. This sequence joins TRBV5-4 and TRBJ2-6; D is tentatively TRBD1 or TRBD2 (5 bases each). This CDR3 has 15 amino acids. CDR1 and CDR2 (germline): SGHNT, YYREEE (reference sequence). V dropped 0 bases and J dropped 4 bases, with 8 bases sitting between them.

In this sample, this clone turned up a few times. The chain recombines TRBV28 with TRBJ1-6; maybe TRBD1 (5 bases). Germline loops: CDR1 MDHEN, CDR2 SYDVKM. Trimming shortened V by 2 bases and J by 7 bases, and 9 bases separated the two germline ends. The CDR3 spans 14 residues. The CDR3 DNA reads TGTGCCAGCAGTTTAGAACAGGAAAATTCACCCCTCCACTTT. Its protein product is CASSLEQENSPLHF.

The J gene is TRBJ1-1, the V gene TRBV6-6, with D unresolved. V was pared by 2 bases and J by 1 base, with 8 bases between. Germline CDR1 reads MNHNY; CDR2 reads SVGAGI (reference sequence). The CDR3 is made up of 14 amino acids. The CDR3 DNA reads TGTGCCAGCAGTTACAGTCGCCCGAACACTGAAGCTTTCTTT. Protein product: CASSYSRPNTEAFF.

The chain has TRBV28 and TRBJ2-1; D may correspond to TRBD1 or TRBD2 (5 bases each). Trimming removed 3 bases from V and 16 bases from J, with 25 bases in between. This CDR3 is 15 amino acids long. From germline, CDR1 is MDHEN and CDR2 SYDVKM. The CDR3 DNA reads TGTGCCAGCAGTTTCCCCGGGACCCGGCGAAAGGAGCTCTTCTTC. This translates into CASSFPGTRRKELFF.

This rearrangement joins TRBV2 to TRBJ2-3; 13 nucleotides align to TRBD2. The CDR3 totals 17 residues. V dropped 6 bases and J dropped 3; count of bases not matched to a gene: 9. The germline V gene encodes CDR1 SNHLY and CDR2 FYNNEI. CDR3 protein: CASSRTSGRVRTDTQYF. The CDR3, as DNA: TGTGCCAGCAGCAGGACTAGCGGGAGAGTCAGAACAGATACGCAGTATTTT.

The chain joins TRBV5-1 to TRBJ2-1; no clear D gene. The CDR3 sequence is 12 residues long. Germline-derived CDR1 and CDR2 are SGHRS and YFSETQ. V lost 3 bases, J lost 4 bases, and 5 bases lay in between. The CDR3 reads CASSSPYNEQFF. The CDR3 DNA reads TGCGCCAGCAGCTCCCCGTACAATGAGCAGTTCTTC.

In this sample, this clone turned up a few times. CDR3 in amino acids: CASSPLRGSKSYEQYF. The CDR3 DNA follows: TGTGCCAGCAGCCCATTACGGGGGAGTAAGTCCTACGAGCAGTACTTC. This rearrangement joins TRBV7-6 to TRBJ2-7, with D perhaps matching TRBD2 (6 bases). This CDR3 spans 16 amino acids. The germline CDR1 and CDR2 sequences are SGHVS and FNYEAQ. V was cut by 5 bases and J by 1 base, with 18 bases left in between.

This chain links TRBV28 with TRBJ1-1; possible D gene TRBD1, 6 bases. Per germline, CDR1 MDHEN and CDR2 SYDVKM. The CDR3 length is 15 residues. Trimming stripped 6 bases from V and 3 bases from J, with 17 bases between. CDR3 region: CASRLGQGRDTEAFF. The CDR3 coding sequence is TGTGCCAGCAGACTAGGTCAGGGGAGGGACACTGAAGCTTTCTTT.

The chain joins TRBV7-8 to TRBJ2-5; 7 bases line up with TRBD2. With V trimmed by 5 bases and J by 0 bases, 12 bases remained unmatched. Germline loops: CDR1 SGHVS, CDR2 FQNEAQ. This CDR3 region has 17 residues. For the CDR3, the DNA is TGTGCCAGCAGCCGCAGGTTCCTAGCGGAGAACCAAGAGACCCAGTACTTC. Its protein product is CASSRRFLAENQETQYF.